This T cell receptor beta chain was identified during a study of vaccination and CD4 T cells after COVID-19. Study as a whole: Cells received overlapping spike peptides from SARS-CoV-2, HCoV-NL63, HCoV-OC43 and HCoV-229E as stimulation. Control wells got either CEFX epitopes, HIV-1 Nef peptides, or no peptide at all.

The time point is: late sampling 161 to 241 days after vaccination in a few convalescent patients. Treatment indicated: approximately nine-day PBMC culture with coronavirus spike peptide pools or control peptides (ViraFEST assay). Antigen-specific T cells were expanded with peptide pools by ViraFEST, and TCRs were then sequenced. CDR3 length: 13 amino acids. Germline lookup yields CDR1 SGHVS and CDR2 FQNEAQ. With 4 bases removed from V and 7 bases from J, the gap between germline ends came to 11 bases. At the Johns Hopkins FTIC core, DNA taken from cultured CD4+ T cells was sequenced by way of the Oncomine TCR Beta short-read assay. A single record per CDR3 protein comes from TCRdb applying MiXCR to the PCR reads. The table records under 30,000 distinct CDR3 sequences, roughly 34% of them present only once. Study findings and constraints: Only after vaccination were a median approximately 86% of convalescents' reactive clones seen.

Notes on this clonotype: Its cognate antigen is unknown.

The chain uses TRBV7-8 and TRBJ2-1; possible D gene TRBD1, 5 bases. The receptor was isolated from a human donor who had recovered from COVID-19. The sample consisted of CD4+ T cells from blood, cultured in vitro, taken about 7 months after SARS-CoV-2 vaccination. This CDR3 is CASSSQGFNEQFF. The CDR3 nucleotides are TGTGCCAGCAGCTCGCAGGGTTTTAATGAGCAGTTCTTC.